The 10 T cell receptor beta chains listed next were all sequenced from one sample in a study of blood T cell repertoires in COVID-19. Measured with immunoSEQ multiplex PCR; TCRdb has only the in-frame clones, and not every one. The sample contains some 57,000 clones, around 90% of which appear only once. Sequenced: peripheral blood. All receptors come from a man aged 45 to 65 with active COVID-19.

The rearrangement links TRBV3-1 (or the pseudogene TRBV3-2) to TRBJ2-1; TRBD2 is a possible D gene (6 bases). Germline V CDR1 and CDR2: LGHDT, YNNKEL (reference sequence). V gave up 4 bases and J gave up 0 bases, with 10 bases separating them. The CDR3 has 15 amino acids. The CDR3 region is CASSRWGDSYNEQFF. The DNA of the CDR3 is TGTGCCAGCAGCCGTTGGGGGGACTCCTACAATGAGCAGTTCTTC.

This chain links TRBV6-5 with TRBJ2-7, with TRBD1 matching 10 bases. The CDR3 has 15 amino acids. Germline V gives CDR1 MNHEY, CDR2 SVGAGI. The V and J ends lost 0 bases and 5 bases, in that order; junction bases with no gene match: 4. The chain's CDR3 is CASSYSVTGGDEQYF. For the CDR3, the DNA is TGTGCCAGCAGTTACTCGGTGACAGGGGGCGACGAGCAGTACTTC.

The rearrangement uses TRBV28 and TRBJ1-1, with D possibly matching TRBD1 (5 bases). V dropped 6 bases and J dropped 2 bases, with 13 bases sitting between them. CDR1 and CDR2 (germline): MDHEN, SYDVKM. This CDR3 is built from 14 residues. The CDR3 sequence: CASRGLQGNTEAFF. CDR3 in DNA: TGTGCCAGCAGGGGGCTGCAGGGAAACACTGAAGCTTTCTTT.

The chain has TRBV11-3 and TRBJ2-3, with a tentative D call TRBD1 (6 bases). The CDR3 is made up of 14 amino acids. V was trimmed by 5 bases and J by 3 bases, leaving 12 bases between them. Germline V lookup: CDR1 SGHNT, CDR2 YENEEA. In nucleotides, the CDR3 is TGTGCCAGCAGCCATAGGACAGCTACAGATACGCAGTATTTT. It is translated as CASSHRTATDTQYF.

J is TRBJ2-1 and V is TRBV3-1 (or the pseudogene TRBV3-2); a possible D gene is TRBD2 (6 bases). Germline V gene lookup returns CDR1 LGHDT and CDR2 YNNKEL (reference sequence). The CDR3 runs to 12 residues. V lost 8 bases and J 8 bases, leaving 13 bases between the germline ends. CDR3 nucleotides: TGTGCCAGCGGAAGACCGGGGGATGAGCAGTTCTTC. Translated: CASGRPGDEQFF.

The V and J genes are TRBV28 and TRBJ2-1; possible D gene TRBD1, 6 bases. The CDR3 covers 15 residues. V was clipped by 1 base and J by 9 bases, with 16 bases between them. Germline V gene sequence: CDR1 MDHEN, CDR2 SYDVKM. This chain's CDR3 is CASSLLGGIVGEQFF. In nucleotides, the CDR3 is TGTGCCAGCAGTTTATTAGGGGGTATCGTGGGTGAGCAGTTCTTC.

The rearrangement joins TRBV4-1 to TRBJ2-3, with D possibly being TRBD1 (5 bases). Trimming shortened V by 0 bases and J by 6 bases, and 16 bases separated the two germline ends. The CDR3 runs to 16 residues. Germline V gene sequence: CDR1 MGHRA, CDR2 YSYEKL. The CDR3 coding sequence is TGCGCCAGCAGCCAAGAAGGGGCGGTACGCCAGGATACGCAGTATTTT. Translated: CASSQEGAVRQDTQYF.

The CDR3 is CASSPLGGLDGELFF. In DNA, the CDR3 is TGTGCCAGCAGCCCCCTCGGGGGGCTGGACGGGGAGCTGTTTTTT. The V and J genes are TRBV3-1 (or the pseudogene TRBV3-2) and TRBJ2-2; perhaps TRBD2 as D (7 bases). Germline CDR1 and CDR2: LGHDT and YNNKEL (reference sequence). V lost 4 bases to trimming and J lost 7 bases, with 16 bases between them. The CDR3 totals 15 residues.

This clone was counted a single time. The CDR3: CASREGQGQGGELFF. The CDR3 bases are TGCGCCAGCAGAGAGGGACAGGGACAGGGCGGGGAGCTGTTTTTT. V gene TRBV5-1 combines with J gene TRBJ2-2; 9 bases fit TRBD1. Germline CDR1 SGHRS, CDR2 YFSETQ. V was clipped by 5 bases and J by 7 bases; unmatched bases: 9. This CDR3 spans 15 amino acids. The whole variable domain, filled in from reference TRBV5-1 and TRBJ2-2, reads KAGVTQTPRYLIKTRGQQVTLSCSPISGHRSVSWYQQTPGQGLQFLFEYFSETQRNKGNFPGRFSGRQFSNSRSEMNVSTLELGDSALYLCASREGQGQGGELFFGEGSRLTVL.

The rearrangement joins TRBV6-5 to TRBJ2-7; TRBD1 matches at 9 bases. Germline CDR1 MNHEY, CDR2 SVGAGI. V trimming: 7 bases; J trimming: 3 bases; junction bases outside the gene matches: 10. The CDR3 spans 15 residues. The CDR3 here is CASNHGQGRVYEQYF. For the CDR3, the DNA is TGTGCCAGCAACCACGGACAGGGGAGGGTCTACGAGCAGTACTTC.